One TCR beta chain is described in this entry. The antigen remains unidentified. The source of the sample is a study of cytomegalovirus exposure and HLA in healthy donors. Although they were nominally healthy when sampled, donors likely had unrecorded immune exposures. Whole-study results and caveats: Apparent HLA restriction characterized most CMV-associated TCR beta chains in a later analysis. When a later analysis compared HLA-associated TCR beta chains with equally common others, the HLA-associated chains turned out to be more clonally expanded and to have lower generation probabilities.

CDR3 size: 15 residues. V lost 6 bases, J lost 8 bases, and 5 bases stayed unmatched. Germline lookup yields CDR1 LNHDA and CDR2 SQIVND (reference sequence). With 60 Vbeta and 13 Jbeta primers, the PCR was carried out. Produced via immunoSEQ multiplex PCR; TCRdb's table is partial and in-frame only. This repertoire shows around 130,000 clones, around 80% found once; its top ten account for 2.5% to 3%. The TCR was taken from a woman aged 18-30 years in good health and CMV-seropositive. The sample consisted of PBMCs. The chain uses TRBV19 and TRBJ2-1; 15 nucleotides match TRBD2. Here the CDR3 reads CASSSGLAGGYEQFF. The CDR3 DNA reads as TGTGCCAGTAGCTCAGGACTAGCGGGGGGGTATGAGCAGTTCTTC.